The 16 T cell receptor beta chains given below trace back to one sample, sequenced in a study of CD8 T cells in Susac syndrome. Random hexamers primed reverse transcription of about 0.45 to 1 ug RNA. TCRdb independently ran MiXCR on the immunoSEQ multiplex PCR reads; one entry per CDR3 protein. The data hold around 110,000 distinct CDR3 sequences, with around 94% observed a single time. Input material: CD8+ T cells from PBMCs. The receptors were gathered from a human donor with Susac syndrome.

The chain has TRBV24-1 and TRBJ2-3; D might be TRBD2 (5 bases). The germline gives CDR1 KGHDR, CDR2 SFDVKD. V lost 9 bases, J lost 4 bases, and 13 bases lay in between. The CDR3 runs to 13 residues. CDR3 residues: CATSSTRADTQYF. Here the CDR3 DNA reads TGTGCCACCTCATCTACTAGGGCAGATACGCAGTATTTT.

This chain connects TRBV14 to TRBJ2-1; 9 bases line up with TRBD2. The V gene's germline CDR1 is SGHDN and CDR2 FVKESK. This CDR3 is built from 15 residues. J gave up 0 bases and V 3 bases, and 0 bases lay outside the gene matches. CDR3 loop: CASSQTSGSYNEQFF. CDR3 nucleotide sequence: TGTGCCAGCAGCCAGACTAGCGGCTCCTACAATGAGCAGTTCTTC.

This clonotype was detected once. The CDR3 loop is CSVSSGQGAADTQYF. The CDR3 nucleotides are TGCAGCGTCTCGTCCGGACAGGGGGCTGCAGATACGCAGTATTTT. The gene calls are TRBV29-1 and TRBJ2-3; 11 nucleotides agree with TRBD1. The CDR3 totals 15 residues. V shed 6 bases and J 4 bases; nucleotides not matched to a gene: 9. CDR1 and CDR2 (germline): SQVTM, ANQGSEA.

The rearrangement joins TRBV29-1 to TRBJ2-1; possibly TRBD1 or TRBD2 for D (5 bases each). CDR1 and CDR2 (germline): SQVTM, ANQGSEA. Trimming removed 6 bases at V and 7 bases at J, with 19 bases between. This CDR3 spans 14 amino acids. The chain's CDR3 is CSVPPWGTTNEQFF. CDR3 in DNA: TGCAGCGTCCCCCCATGGGGGACCACGAATGAGCAGTTCTTC.

This clonotype was picked up one time. This chain joins TRBV7-9 and TRBJ1-2; D is ambiguous. There are 13 residues in the CDR3. Deletions cut 6 bases from V and 6 bases from J, with 14 bases between. Per the germline V gene, CDR1 is SEHNR and CDR2 is FQNEAQ (reference sequence). The CDR3 spells CASSLLGSDGYTF. CDR3 nucleotides: TGTGCCAGCAGTCTTTTGGGCAGCGATGGCTACACCTTC.

The chain couples TRBV29-1 to TRBJ2-3; D perhaps matches TRBD1 (6 bases). Germline CDR1 is SQVTM and CDR2 is ANQGSEA. CDR3 length equals 13 residues. The V end was cut by 6 bases, the J end by 2 bases, with 12 bases between. CDR3 in amino acids: CSVLTGSTDTQYF. DNA of the CDR3: TGCAGCGTCTTGACAGGCTCCACAGATACGCAGTATTTT.

The chain joins TRBV7-6 to TRBJ2-1, with 11 bases identical to TRBD2. CDR3 length: 17 residues. The V gene's germline CDR1 is SGHVS and CDR2 FNYEAQ. With V trimmed by 5 bases and J by 12 bases, 18 bases remained unmatched. The CDR3 coding sequence is TGTGCCAGCAGCCCCCTTAGCGGGGGGGGCCCAACAAGGGTGCAGTTCTTC. Its translation: CASSPLSGGGPTRVQFF.

The V and J genes are TRBV5-6 and TRBJ2-7, with D tentatively TRBD1 (5 bases). CDR1 and CDR2 (germline): SGHDT, YYEEEE. V was trimmed by 4 bases and J by 3 bases, leaving 14 bases between them. This CDR3 is 14 amino acids long. CDR3 sequence: CASSQTDNRYEQYF. In DNA form, the CDR3 reads TGTGCCAGCAGCCAAACGGACAACCGCTACGAGCAGTACTTC.

V and J are TRBV7-9 and TRBJ2-1, with D hard to call. V lost 1 base, J lost 3 bases, and 7 bases lay in between. This CDR3 spans 14 amino acids. CDR1 is SEHNR, CDR2 FQNEAQ, per germline (reference sequence). The CDR3 DNA is TGTGCCAGCAGCTTAGGTTCAGACTACAATGAGCAGTTCTTC. This translates into CASSLGSDYNEQFF.

V usage is TRBV13 and J usage is TRBJ1-1, with 12 bases lining up with TRBD1. Germline-derived CDR1 and CDR2 are PRHDT and FYEKMQ (reference sequence). Trimming at V came to 1 base and at J to 5 bases, leaving 5 bases not matched to a gene. The CDR3 runs to 16 residues. The CDR3 sequence: CASSLAPGQGATEAFF. The DNA for the CDR3 is TGTGCCAGCAGCTTAGCCCCGGGACAGGGGGCTACTGAAGCTTTCTTT.

The chain combines TRBV29-1 with TRBJ2-3; weak D call: TRBD1 (5 bases). This CDR3 has 15 amino acids. Germline V CDR1 and CDR2: SQVTM, ANQGSEA. V dropped 3 bases and J dropped 0 bases, with 13 bases sitting between them. CDR3 region: CSVERSRVSTDTQYF. The CDR3, as DNA: TGCAGCGTTGAGCGGAGCAGGGTTAGCACAGATACGCAGTATTTT.

The CDR3 DNA follows: TGCGCCAGCAGTCAATCAGGGGACAGGAGCAATTCAGGGCCCCTCCACTTT. Encoded protein: CASSQSGDRSNSGPLHF. The rearrangement links TRBV23-1 to TRBJ1-6; 8 nucleotides line up with TRBD1. TRBV23-1 is annotated as an ORF whose role is uncertain. Germline trimming cut 0 bases from V and 13 bases from J; bases unmatched to any gene: 14. This CDR3 has 17 residues.

The gene calls are TRBV11-2 and TRBJ2-7; the D is unclear. This CDR3 is built from 16 residues. Germline V gene sequence: CDR1 SGHAT, CDR2 FQNNGV. V gave up 5 bases and J gave up 2 bases, with 19 bases separating them. This CDR3 reads CASSQPPPADPYEQYF. The CDR3 DNA reads TGTGCCAGCAGCCAACCACCCCCGGCTGACCCCTACGAGCAGTACTTC.

The chain joins TRBV20-1 to TRBJ2-5; 10 bases are a match to TRBD1. The CDR3 is 14 amino acids. V was clipped by 3 bases and J by 4 bases; unmatched bases: 5. Germline V lookup: CDR1 DFQATT, CDR2 SNEGSKA (reference sequence). CDR3 sequence (DNA): TGCAGTGCTAGGTGGACAGGGGGTGGAGAGACCCAGTACTTC. Its translation is CSARWTGGGETQYF.

This chain joins TRBV14 and TRBJ2-5; TRBD2 agrees at 7 bases. This CDR3 contains 14 residues. Germline-derived CDR1 and CDR2 are SGHDN and FVKESK. Losses at the gene ends were 7 bases for V and 3 bases for J; bases not matched to a gene: 8. CDR3 protein: CASKRSAGEETQYF. The CDR3 nucleotides are TGTGCCAGCAAAAGGAGTGCGGGGGAAGAGACCCAGTACTTC.

The genes are TRBV15 and TRBJ1-2; unclear D gene. The CDR3 has 16 amino acids. V was pared by 0 bases and J by 3 bases, with 14 bases between. Germline V gene sequence: CDR1 LNHNV, CDR2 YYDKDF (reference sequence). CDR3 loop: CATSRDRAVYYYGYTF. The CDR3 DNA reads as TGTGCCACCAGCAGAGATCGTGCGGTTTACTACTATGGCTACACCTTC.